Each of the 32 T cell receptor beta chains below was sequenced from the same sample in a study of blood T cell repertoires in COVID-19. TCRdb keeps only in-frame clones here, not all; method: immunoSEQ multiplex PCR. The sample includes about 280,000 clones, approximately 85% of them seen just once. The sequenced material came from peripheral blood. These receptor sequences come from a woman aged 65 to 85 with acute or convalescent COVID-19.

J is TRBJ2-1 and V is TRBV11-3; D is possibly TRBD2 (6 bases). CDR3 length equals 15 residues. Germline V gives CDR1 SGHNT, CDR2 YENEEA. V was clipped by 2 bases and J by 9 bases, with 17 bases between them. This chain's CDR3 is CASSLRMGLEGEQFF. The CDR3 DNA reads TGTGCCAGCAGCTTACGTATGGGTTTGGAGGGTGAGCAGTTCTTC.

This clone was detected once. J is TRBJ1-5 and V is TRBV5-6; perhaps TRBD1 as D (5 bases). The germline gives CDR1 SGHDT, CDR2 YYEEEE. Trimming pared 1 base from V and 6 bases from J, leaving 17 bases between. The CDR3 is 16 amino acids. The CDR3 loop is CASSLSGTGISQPQHF. The CDR3 DNA sequence: TGTGCCAGCAGCTTGTCAGGTACAGGAATTTCTCAGCCCCAGCATTTT. Variable domain in full (rest from reference TRBV5-6 and TRBJ1-5): DAGVTQSPTHLIKTRGQQVTLRCSPKSGHDTVSWYQQALGQGPQFIFQYYEEEERQRGNFPDRFSGHQFPNYSSELNVNALLLGDSALYLCASSLSGTGISQPQHFGDGTRLSIL.

The J gene is TRBJ1-5, the V gene TRBV6-2 or TRBV6-3; the D is unclear. This CDR3 has 14 amino acids. CDR1 and CDR2 (germline): MNHEY, SVGEGT. V shed 2 bases and J shed 4 bases, with 9 bases lying between them. The CDR3: CASSYATRNQPQHF. CDR3 coding DNA: TGTGCCAGCAGTTACGCCACGCGGAATCAGCCCCAGCATTTT.

The rearrangement joins TRBV3-1 (or the pseudogene TRBV3-2) to TRBJ2-7; 7 positions match TRBD1. With 4 bases clipped from V and 8 bases from J, the junction kept 8 bases outside the gene matches. CDR3 length: 13 residues. Germline-derived CDR1 and CDR2 are LGHDT and YNNKEL (reference sequence). Written as DNA, the CDR3 is TGTGCCAGCAGCCTTGGACAGGTGGGAAAGCAGTACTTC. Its protein is CASSLGQVGKQYF.

The rearrangement uses TRBV11-2 and TRBJ2-2; D is undetermined. CDR3 length: 12 amino acids. V was cut by 5 bases and J by 6 bases, with 7 bases left in between. The germline CDR1 and CDR2 sequences are SGHAT and FQNNGV. CDR3 nucleotides: TGTGCCAGCAGCCCCGTCCCCGGGGAGCTGTTTTTT. Encoded protein: CASSPVPGELFF.

Only one count was recorded for this clone. The chain has TRBV18 and TRBJ2-3, with 7 bases identical to TRBD2. With V trimmed by 3 bases and J by 2 bases, 5 bases remained unmatched. Germline CDR1 is KGHSH and CDR2 is LQKENI. The CDR3 covers 15 residues. In nucleotides, the CDR3 is TGTGCCAGCTCACCTTCAGCGGGGTTCACAGATACGCAGTATTTT. Encoded protein: CASSPSAGFTDTQYF.

This clone was observed once. The rearrangement uses TRBV18 and TRBJ1-1; D gene unclear. The CDR3 consists of 14 residues. Germline V lookup: CDR1 KGHSH, CDR2 LQKENI. V was trimmed by 0 bases and J by 4 bases, leaving 9 bases between them. The CDR3 region is CASSPPTPVTEAFF. The CDR3 DNA reads as TGTGCCAGCTCACCACCGACTCCCGTCACTGAAGCTTTCTTT.

This rearrangement joins TRBV7-9 to TRBJ1-1; D unresolved. V gave up 4 bases and J gave up 1 base, with 10 bases separating them. CDR1 and CDR2 from the germline V gene are SEHNR and FQNEAQ (reference sequence). This CDR3 spans 14 amino acids. CDR3 region: CASSSYSKNTEAFF. The CDR3 DNA follows: TGTGCCAGCAGCTCCTACTCTAAGAACACTGAAGCTTTCTTT.

This clone was recorded once. The chain uses TRBV7-2 and TRBJ1-2; perhaps TRBD1 as D (6 bases). Trimming took off 1 base at V and 4 bases at J, with 10 bases between the two ends. The CDR3 has 14 residues. Germline CDR1 and CDR2: SGHTA and FQGNSA. The CDR3 nucleotides read TGTGCCAGCAGCTTAGGGCAGGGGCCCTATGGCTACACCTTC. Its translation: CASSLGQGPYGYTF.

The rearrangement uses TRBV4-1 and TRBJ2-3; the D gene is possibly TRBD2 (6 bases). The V gene's germline CDR1 is MGHRA and CDR2 YSYEKL. V lost 0 bases and J 2 bases, leaving 12 bases between the germline ends. The CDR3 is 16 amino acids. The chain's CDR3 is CASSQDLGGVTDTQYF. The CDR3 DNA follows: TGCGCCAGCAGCCAAGATCTAGGCGGGGTCACAGATACGCAGTATTTT.

This sequence joins TRBV7-9 and TRBJ1-3; D gene uncertain. V was clipped by 1 base and J by 0 bases, with 13 bases between them. The CDR3 extends over 17 amino acids. Germline CDR1 SEHNR, CDR2 FQNEAQ (reference sequence). The CDR3 nucleotides are TGTGCCAGCAGCTTAGGATACAGAATTCTCTCTGGAAACACCATATATTTT. This translates into CASSLGYRILSGNTIYF.

As DNA, the CDR3 is TGCAGCGTCGCCCGGGGGGTAGAGACCCAGTACTTC. It codes for CSVARGVETQYF. V usage is TRBV29-1 and J usage is TRBJ2-5, with TRBD2 identical over 7 bases. The CDR3 sequence is 12 residues long. Trimming took 6 bases from V and 4 from J; bases not matched to a gene: 5. The germline V gene encodes CDR1 SQVTM and CDR2 ANQGSEA.

This chain uses TRBV15 with TRBJ2-1; D not certain. CDR3 length: 15 residues. Germline V gives CDR1 LNHNV, CDR2 YYDKDF (reference sequence). Trimming stripped 0 bases from V and 0 bases from J, with 6 bases between. CDR3 nucleotides: TGTGCCACCAGCAGAGATGCGAACTCCTACAATGAGCAGTTCTTC. Translated: CATSRDANSYNEQFF.

The V gene is TRBV6-5, the J gene TRBJ2-7; D might be TRBD2 (5 bases). The CDR3 totals 13 residues. Trimming shortened V by 5 bases and J by 7 bases, and 15 bases separated the two germline ends. Per the germline V gene, CDR1 is MNHEY and CDR2 is SVGAGI. The CDR3 reads CASSTPGVGEQYF. DNA of the CDR3: TGTGCCAGCAGTACCCCCGGGGTGGGTGAGCAGTACTTC.

As for this clone: Distinct nucleotide sequences in the sample also encode this CDR3. The chain is built from TRBV5-4 and TRBJ1-2, with a possible D match to TRBD1 (6 bases). The length of the CDR3 is 13 residues. Trimming stripped 2 bases from V and 2 bases from J, with 7 bases between. Germline V gene sequence: CDR1 SGHNT, CDR2 YYREEE (reference sequence). The CDR3 is CASSLDRNYGYTF. The CDR3 DNA follows: TGTGCCAGCAGCTTAGACAGGAACTATGGCTACACCTTC.

The V and J genes are TRBV9 and TRBJ2-7, with D unresolved. Germline loops: CDR1 SGDLS, CDR2 YYNGEE. V gave up 0 bases and J gave up 0 bases, with 13 bases separating them. This CDR3 region has 16 residues. As DNA, the CDR3 is TGTGCCAGCAGCGTAGTACGACTTAAATTCTCCTACGAGCAGTACTTC. This translates into CASSVVRLKFSYEQYF.

The chain employs TRBV15 and TRBJ2-1; 9 bases map to TRBD2. The CDR3 runs 15 residues. The V gene's germline CDR1 is LNHNV and CDR2 YYDKDF (reference sequence). After removal of 4 bases from V and 7 bases from J, the junction contained 8 bases not matched to a gene. The CDR3 bases are TGTGCCACCAGCAACAGCCTAGCGGGGCGGAATGAGCAGTTCTTC. It translates to CATSNSLAGRNEQFF.

The chain uses TRBV7-2 and TRBJ2-2; perhaps TRBD1 as D (5 bases). Trimming shortened V by 3 bases and J by 8 bases, and 16 bases separated the two germline ends. Looked up from germline, CDR1 is SGHTA and CDR2 is FQGNSA. The CDR3 sequence is 15 residues long. The CDR3 loop is CASSFGPGLWGELFF. CDR3 bases: TGTGCCAGCAGCTTTGGTCCAGGGCTATGGGGGGAGCTGTTTTTT.

The genes are TRBV10-3 and TRBJ2-3; 8 bases match TRBD1. Germline-derived CDR1 and CDR2 are ENHRY and SYGVKD. CDR3 length equals 21 residues. The trim removed 3 bases at V and 1 base at J, leaving 21 bases unmatched. The CDR3 DNA follows: TGTGCCATCAGTGAACGATTGTCGGGACAGGTAGGACAAATTCGCACAGATACGCAGTATTTT. Translating gives CAISERLSGQVGQIRTDTQYF.

V usage is TRBV2 and J usage is TRBJ1-1, with D possibly TRBD1 on 6 matching bases. CDR1 and CDR2 (germline): SNHLY, FYNNEI. V was trimmed by 9 bases and J by 3 bases, leaving 8 bases between them. The CDR3 sequence is 11 residues long. CDR3 sequence reads: CASGGHTEAFF. DNA for the CDR3: TGTGCCAGTGGGGGCCACACTGAAGCTTTCTTT. Filled out from reference TRBV2 and TRBJ1-1, the complete variable domain reads EPEVTQTPSHQVTQMGQEVILRCVPISNHLYFYWYRQILGQKVEFLVSFYNNEISEKSEIFDDQFSVERPDGSNFTLKIRSTKLEDSAMYFCASGGHTEAFFGQGTRLTVV.

The chain uses TRBV2 and TRBJ2-7, with D unresolved. The germline V and J ends were trimmed by 1 base and 4 bases, with 5 bases remaining between them. The CDR3 has 12 amino acids. Germline V gives CDR1 SNHLY, CDR2 FYNNEI. The CDR3 spells CASSEGRYEQYF. In DNA form, the CDR3 reads TGTGCCAGCAGTGAAGGCCGGTACGAGCAGTACTTC.

The V call is TRBV5-6, the J call TRBJ2-3; 8 bases are a match to TRBD1. With 2 bases clipped from V and 5 bases from J, the junction kept 1 base outside the gene matches. Germline-derived CDR1 and CDR2 are SGHDT and YYEEEE. CDR3 size: 13 residues. CDR3 in amino acids: CASSFDRGDTQYF. Written as DNA, the CDR3 is TGTGCCAGCAGCTTCGACAGGGGAGATACGCAGTATTTT.

The rearrangement joins TRBV6-5 to TRBJ1-1, with D tentatively TRBD1 (6 bases). CDR1 and CDR2 (germline): MNHEY, SVGAGI. Between the trimmed V and J ends, which lost 5 bases and 12 bases, there was a span of 22 bases. The CDR3 length is 14 residues. In DNA form, the CDR3 reads TGTGCCAGCAGTCCCGACAACAGGGCGGGGGAGACTTTCTTT. The encoded protein is CASSPDNRAGETFF.

There are a few counts of this clone. The gene calls are TRBV28 and TRBJ2-7; 9 bases align to TRBD1. Germline lookup yields CDR1 MDHEN and CDR2 SYDVKM. V lost 6 bases, J lost 4 bases, and 10 bases stayed unmatched. The CDR3 totals 15 residues. In DNA form, the CDR3 reads TGTGCCAGCAGCTCCCCTACCGGGACAGGGTACGAGCAGTACTTC. Amino acids: CASSSPTGTGYEQYF.

Only a few counts were recorded for this clone. V is TRBV29-1 and J is TRBJ1-2, with a possible D match to TRBD1 (6 bases). V was shortened by 1 base and J by 9 bases, with 12 bases between the two germline ends. Germline loops: CDR1 SQVTM, CDR2 ANQGSEA. This CDR3 is built from 12 residues. The CDR3 sequence is CSVEGTATSYTF. The CDR3 DNA is TGCAGCGTTGAAGGGACAGCCACAAGCTACACCTTC.

This clone was counted only a few times. V and J are TRBV4-2 and TRBJ2-7, with 12 bases fitting TRBD2. CDR1 is LGHNA and CDR2 is YNFKEQ in the germline V gene. After removal of 2 bases from V and 6 bases from J, the junction contained 8 bases not matched to a gene. The CDR3 length is 16 residues. The CDR3 is CASSQTSGGLDFEQYF. DNA for the CDR3: TGTGCCAGCAGCCAAACTAGCGGGGGGCTTGATTTCGAGCAGTACTTC.

The chain links TRBV10-3 to TRBJ2-6; 7 bases agree with TRBD2. CDR1 is ENHRY, CDR2 SYGVKD, per germline. The CDR3 has 19 residues. After removal of 0 bases from V and 0 bases from J, the junction contained 8 bases not matched to a gene. This chain's CDR3 is CAISESNRGRASGANVLTF. CDR3 DNA sequence: TGTGCCATCAGTGAGTCGAATCGGGGGAGGGCCTCTGGGGCCAACGTCCTGACTTTC.

V gene TRBV5-6 combines with J gene TRBJ2-2; D perhaps matches TRBD2 (5 bases). This CDR3 contains 16 residues. V lost 4 bases, J lost 6 bases, and 19 bases lay in between. Looked up from germline, CDR1 is SGHDT and CDR2 is YYEEEE. CDR3 loop: CASSRYGGFEPGELFF. The CDR3 nucleotides are TGTGCCAGCAGCCGCTACGGCGGGTTCGAGCCCGGGGAGCTGTTTTTT. Drawing the rest from reference TRBV5-6 and TRBJ2-2, the complete variable domain is DAGVTQSPTHLIKTRGQQVTLRCSPKSGHDTVSWYQQALGQGPQFIFQYYEEEERQRGNFPDRFSGHQFPNYSSELNVNALLLGDSALYLCASSRYGGFEPGELFFGEGSRLTVL.

This chain connects TRBV5-6 to TRBJ2-3; TRBD2 matches at 13 bases. Germline CDR1 SGHDT, CDR2 YYEEEE. The CDR3 consists of 18 residues. V was pared by 1 base and J by 2 bases, with 7 bases of the junction left unmatched. The CDR3 DNA reads TGTGCCAGCAGCTTGCGACTAGCGGGGGGACCGCCCACAGATACGCAGTATTTT. It translates to CASSLRLAGGPPTDTQYF.

This chain joins TRBV19 and TRBJ2-2; D might be TRBD1 (5 bases). Germline CDR1 reads LNHDA; CDR2 reads SQIVND (reference sequence). V was shortened by 6 bases and J by 5 bases, with 16 bases between the two germline ends. CDR3 length: 15 residues. The CDR3 bases are TGTGCCAGTAGCCCGGATCAGGGTCGTACCGGGGAGCTGTTTTTT. Its translation is CASSPDQGRTGELFF.

This rearrangement joins TRBV18 to TRBJ1-5; 8 bases are a match to TRBD1. Germline lookup yields CDR1 KGHSH and CDR2 LQKENI. The CDR3 contains 14 residues. V gave up 3 bases and J gave up 6 bases; unmatched junction bases: 4. DNA for the CDR3: TGTGCCAGCTCACCCGACAGGGGAGGTCAGCCCCAGCATTTT. Its translation is CASSPDRGGQPQHF.

The gene calls are TRBV5-5 and TRBJ1-4; D uncertain. Trimming took off 4 bases at V and 8 bases at J, with 12 bases between the two ends. This CDR3 comprises 13 residues. CDR1 is SGHKS and CDR2 is YYEKEE in the germline V gene (reference sequence). CDR3 sequence reads: CASSRTFAEKLFF. The CDR3 nucleotides are TGTGCCAGCAGCCGAACTTTCGCCGAAAAACTGTTTTTT.